This T cell receptor (beta chain) was sequenced for a study of CD8 T cells in Susac syndrome. The V gene lost 3 bases and the J gene lost 2 bases, with 14 bases spanning the gap. The germline gives CDR1 SGHDT, CDR2 YYEEEE. The CDR3 runs to 16 residues. Random hexamers were used to reverse transcribe an amount of about 0.5 to 1 ug RNA. TCRdb processed the immunoSEQ multiplex PCR reads anew with MiXCR; each CDR3 protein has one entry. The table has approximately 190,000 distinct CDR3 sequences, approximately 93% seen once. This clonotype was obtained from a human donor in good health. The sequencing sample was made of CD4+ T cells from PBMCs. The J gene is TRBJ2-2, the V gene TRBV5-6, with D maybe TRBD1 (8 bases). The CDR3 DNA is TGTGCCAGCAGCTCAGCGGGGACAGGCAACACCGGGGAGCTGTTTTTT. Encoded protein: CASSSAGTGNTGELFF.